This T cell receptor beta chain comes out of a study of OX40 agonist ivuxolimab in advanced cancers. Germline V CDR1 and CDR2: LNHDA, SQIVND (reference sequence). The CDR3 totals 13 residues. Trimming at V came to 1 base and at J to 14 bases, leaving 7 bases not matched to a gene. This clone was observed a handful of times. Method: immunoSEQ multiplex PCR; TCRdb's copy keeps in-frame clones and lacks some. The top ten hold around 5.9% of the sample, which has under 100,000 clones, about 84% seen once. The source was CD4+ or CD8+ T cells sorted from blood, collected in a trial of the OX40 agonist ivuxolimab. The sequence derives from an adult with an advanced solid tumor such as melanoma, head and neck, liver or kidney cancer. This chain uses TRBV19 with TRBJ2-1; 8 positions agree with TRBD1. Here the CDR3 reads CASSIATGGTEFF. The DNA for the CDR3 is TGTGCCAGTAGTATAGCCACAGGGGGGACAGAGTTCTTC.